This TCR beta chain is drawn from a study of blood T cell repertoires in COVID-19. Study background: Samples of COVID-19 (acute and convalescent) were obtained from the United States, Italy and Spain. In each case, the material was cDNA or gDNA derived from T cells, B-cell-depleted T cells, or PBMCs.

In the authors' methods: Reference gene primer amplification gave nucleated cell count estimates. Produced via immunoSEQ multiplex PCR; TCRdb's table is partial and in-frame only. That table furnishes V, J and clone size, whereas the DNA furnished D and trimming. This table holds 200,000 or so clones, around 86% found once. There are 13 residues in the CDR3. Germline V gene data show CDR1 as WSHSY and CDR2 as SAAADI. The V and J ends lost 7 bases and 1 base respectively, with 9 bases between them. The V call is TRBV10-2, the J call TRBJ2-3, with TRBD2 as a possible D gene (5 bases). The sequence came from a man in his fifties or sixties with acute or convalescent COVID-19. The material sequenced was peripheral blood. In DNA form, the CDR3 reads TGCGCCAGCAAGCACGGGGGCACAGATACGCAGTATTTT. Translating gives CASKHGGTDTQYF.